The sequence of this T cell receptor (beta chain) was determined in a study of blood T cell repertoires in COVID-19 (dated by TCRdb to about 2020). At the level of the whole study: Collaborator samples came from the United States, Italy and Spain and covered acute and convalescent phases of COVID-19. The prospective study material was composed of cDNA or gDNA derived from T cells, B-cell-depleted T cells, or PBMCs. The dataset comprised deeply sampled blood TCRbeta repertoires from subjects exposed to, actively infected with, or recovered from COVID-19. The repertoires were released in a freely available public database intended as a resource for research on the immune response to SARS-CoV-2. Samples came from the ongoing ImmuneRACE study (first 160 participants) plus 1,254 subjects from 6 global collaborators. A de-identified subject ID, COVID-19 status, age in years and sex were almost always included in the sample metadata. Where HLA class I and class II types were available, the types were taken from metadata supplied by the sample provider, not from assay-based typing. What the work shows at the level of the full study, not this receptor alone: The amount of clinical and demographic metadata varied by source and participant and was provided uncurated.

The CDR3 goes from the cysteine to the phenylalanine over 14 residues. Just CDR3 DNA is preserved here, 42 bases in frame from base 1. CDR1 and CDR2 are drawn from the germline V gene: KGHDR, SFDVKD. Trimming accounts for 2 bases at V and 6 bases at J, while the number of junction bases matched to no gene is 2. On this clone: Its antigen target is currently unknown. Per-base quality was not reported, and no clone a single base away is much larger than it.

One collaborating source in Seattle enrolled patients while the patients were actively infected and followed the patients over time throughout the course of disease. Collaborating institutions collected whole blood in K2EDTA tubes following their own protocols. For TCRbeta analysis, collaborators shipped samples as frozen whole blood, isolated PBMCs, or DNA extracted from either of those sample types. The immunoSEQ Assay, a bias-controlled multiplex PCR, was used to amplify TCRbeta CDR3 regions from genomic DNA. The authors' analysis ran thus. The number of nucleated cells in each sample was estimated by amplification of reference gene primers within the assay. To quantify the absolute abundance of each unique TCRbeta CDR3 rearrangement, sequence reads were collapsed and filtered. For each sample, productive Simpson clonality was calculated as the square root of Simpson's diversity index across productive rearrangements. TCRdb re-hosts the immuneACCESS table, in-frame sequences only. Its copies lack some clones; in the studies checked, an unresolved V gene accounts for under half of them, and the cause for the rest is not known. V, J and clone size are those of that table, while D and trimming were read from the DNA. In this sample the table shows about 95,000 clones, more than 70% of which occur a single time. The ten largest make up roughly 2.5% of the sample.

The clonotype originates from a man aged 45-65 years with COVID-19, enrolled during active disease. The sample consisted of peripheral blood. The sequence links TRBV24-1 to TRBJ1-5, and TRBD1 aligns with 8 junction nucleotides. The nucleotide sequence reads as follows: TGTGCCACCAGTGATTCAGGGGGCAGTCAGCCCCAGCATTTT. It translates as CATSDSGGSQPQHF.